Listed below are T cell receptor beta chains from one sample, sequenced in a study of blood T cells in healthy people across ages. One entry per CDR3 protein results from TCRdb running MiXCR on the 5' RACE reads. This table holds under 2 million distinct CDR3 sequences, about 35% found once. The sample taken for sequencing was blood. These receptors originate from a woman younger than 45 in good health. CDR3s include the opening cysteine and the closing phenylalanine or tryptophan. Each record gives: CDR3 length, V gene, J gene, clone size, D gene, CDR3 DNA, CDR3 protein. D genes are given only for firm matches. A clone size is listed for some rows: how often the clone was seen (once, few, many), or a class if it is expanded.

length: 16; V: TRBV7-3; J: TRBJ1-2; size: -; D: TRBD1; DNA: TGTGCCAGCAGCTTATCCCCCGAGACAGGGTTTTTCGGCTACACCTTC; CDR3: CASSLSPETGFFGYTF
length: 15; V: TRBV27; J: TRBJ2-3; size: -; D: TRBD2; DNA: TGTGCCAGCAGTTTATATAGCGGGAGTGTGGATACGCAGTATTTT; CDR3: CASSLYSGSVDTQYF
length: 15; V: TRBV6-6; J: TRBJ2-3; size: -; D: TRBD2; DNA: TGTGCCAGCAGTTACCCTAGCGGGAACGCAGACACGCAGTATTTT; CDR3: CASSYPSGNADTQYF
length: 12; V: TRBV11-2; J: TRBJ2-5; size: many; D: -; DNA: TGTGCCAGCAGCTTAGATCCAAAGACCCAGTACTTC; CDR3: CASSLDPKTQYF
length: 13; V: TRBV20-1; J: TRBJ2-4; size: few; D: -; DNA: TGCAGTGCCAGCCTTAGGGGGTCAAACATTCAGTACTTC; CDR3: CSASLRGSNIQYF
length: 15; V: TRBV18; J: TRBJ2-7; size: few; D: TRBD1; DNA: TGTGCCAGCTCAGAGGGGGCGTTAGCCTCCTACGAGCAGTACTTC; CDR3: CASSEGALASYEQYF
length: 14; V: TRBV27; J: TRBJ2-5; size: few; D: -; DNA: TGTGCCAGCAGGGGAGGGGGCGTATGGGAGACCCAGTACTTC; CDR3: CASRGGGVWETQYF
length: 15; V: TRBV20-1; J: TRBJ1-6; size: -; D: -; DNA: TGCAGTGCTAGACCACTCGGGCCAGGCAATTCACCCCTCCACTTT; CDR3: CSARPLGPGNSPLHF
length: 13; V: TRBV20-1; J: TRBJ2-3; size: many; D: TRBD1; DNA: TGCAGTGGGCACGGACAGGGCACAGATACGCAGTATTTT; CDR3: CSGHGQGTDTQYF
length: 15; V: TRBV20-1; J: TRBJ2-7; size: few; D: -; DNA: TGCAGTGCTAGACCCACAAGGGAGAGGAGCTACGAGCAGTACTTC; CDR3: CSARPTRERSYEQYF
length: 16; V: TRBV20-1; J: TRBJ2-7; size: few; D: TRBD2; DNA: TGCAGTGCTAGAAAGCTTGGGATTAGCGGGACGTACGAGCAGTACTTC; CDR3: CSARKLGISGTYEQYF
length: 14; V: TRBV5-1; J: TRBJ2-7; size: few; D: -; DNA: TGCGCCAGCAGCTTGGAGGATATCTCCTACGAGCAGTACTTC; CDR3: CASSLEDISYEQYF
length: 18; V: TRBV10-3; J: TRBJ2-7; size: -; D: TRBD2; DNA: TGTGTCATCAGTGAATCCCCCTATGAGGCGGGAGGTCGGTACGAGCAGTACTTC; CDR3: CVISESPYEAGGRYEQYF
length: 13; V: TRBV18; J: TRBJ1-4; size: few; D: -; DNA: TGTGCCAGCTCACCAGGGGGCATCGAAAAACTGTTTTTT; CDR3: CASSPGGIEKLFF
length: 17; V: TRBV5-1; J: TRBJ2-6; size: -; D: -; DNA: TGCGCCAGCAGCTTGGGAACTAGCTCATTTGGGGCCAACGTCCTGACTTTC; CDR3: CASSLGTSSFGANVLTF
length: 15; V: TRBV12-5; J: TRBJ2-1; size: -; D: -; DNA: TGTGCTAGTGGTTTGGGCGTGGATGGGCTGGATGAGCAGTTCTTC; CDR3: CASGLGVDGLDEQFF
length: 13; V: TRBV27; J: TRBJ2-7; size: -; D: -; DNA: TGTGCCAGCACCCGAGCTTCGGGTCGCGAGCAGTACTTC; CDR3: CASTRASGREQYF
length: 16; V: TRBV6-2/TRBV6-3; J: TRBJ2-3; size: -; D: -; DNA: TGTGCCAGCAGTTACTCGCGGGGGACAGTTGGAGATACGCAGTATTTT; CDR3: CASSYSRGTVGDTQYF
length: 13; V: TRBV20-1; J: TRBJ1-4; size: few; D: TRBD1; DNA: TGCGGGTTCGTGAGACAGGGGTATGAAAAACTGTTTTTT; CDR3: CGFVRQGYEKLFF
length: 17; V: TRBV3-1; J: TRBJ2-7; size: -; D: TRBD2; DNA: TGTGCCAGCAGCTCCCGGCTAGCGGGGGTGTATTCCTACGAGCAGTACTTC; CDR3: CASSSRLAGVYSYEQYF
length: 14; V: TRBV20-1; J: TRBJ2-7; size: -; D: TRBD2; DNA: TGCAGTGCCTCGCCTACTAGCGGGATATACGAGCAGTACTTC; CDR3: CSASPTSGIYEQYF
length: 14; V: TRBV2; J: TRBJ1-5; size: few; D: -; DNA: TGTGCCAGCAGTGATGACAGATACAATCAGCCCCAGCATTTT; CDR3: CASSDDRYNQPQHF
length: 15; V: TRBV2; J: TRBJ1-5; size: -; D: -; DNA: TGTGCCACCAAACTGCAGGGTTTAAGCAATCAGCCCCAGCATTTT; CDR3: CATKLQGLSNQPQHF
length: 11; V: TRBV27; J: TRBJ2-7; size: many; D: -; DNA: TGTGCCAGCGCCTCGGGCTACGAGCAGTACTTC; CDR3: CASASGYEQYF
length: 15; V: TRBV3-1; J: TRBJ2-1; size: -; D: -; DNA: TGTGCCAGCAGCCAAGTCCGCATTTTGGGCGACGAGCAGTTCTTC; CDR3: CASSQVRILGDEQFF
length: 16; V: TRBV7-9; J: TRBJ1-2; size: -; D: -; DNA: TGTGCCAGCAGCCCCCTGACAGGACCCTCCGTTTATGGCTACACCTTC; CDR3: CASSPLTGPSVYGYTF
length: 13; V: TRBV5-6; J: TRBJ2-5; size: few; D: -; DNA: TGTGCCAGCAGCTTGGAAGAAGAAGAGACCCAGTACTTC; CDR3: CASSLEEEETQYF
length: 16; V: TRBV24-1; J: TRBJ2-3; size: -; D: TRBD1; DNA: TGTGCCACCAGTGACCCGGGACAGGGGAGGACAGATACGCAGTATTTT; CDR3: CATSDPGQGRTDTQYF
length: 18; V: TRBV6-5; J: TRBJ2-7; size: -; D: TRBD2; DNA: TGTGCCAGCAGTTACGCCGGTCTTGGGACTAGCGGAACCTACGAGCAGTACTTC; CDR3: CASSYAGLGTSGTYEQYF
length: 12; V: TRBV3-1; J: TRBJ2-1; size: -; D: -; DNA: TGTGCCAGCAGCCAAGGTGAACTAAGGCAGTTCTTC; CDR3: CASSQGELRQFF
length: 17; V: TRBV10-3; J: TRBJ2-7; size: -; D: TRBD2; DNA: TGTGCCATCAGTGAGGGATCGGGACTAGCGGGAGTGGTCGAGCAGTACTTC; CDR3: CAISEGSGLAGVVEQYF
length: 14; V: TRBV11-2; J: TRBJ1-2; size: few; D: TRBD1; DNA: TGTGCCAGCAGCTCGAGGACAGGGGTCTATGGCTACACCTTC; CDR3: CASSSRTGVYGYTF
length: 15; V: TRBV10-2; J: TRBJ2-7; size: few; D: TRBD2; DNA: TGCGCCAGCAGAGACCCGGGACTAGCGGGCGTCGAGCAGTACTTC; CDR3: CASRDPGLAGVEQYF
length: 14; V: TRBV27; J: TRBJ2-5; size: -; D: -; DNA: TGTGCCAGCAGTAGCTGGACGCAACAAGAGACCCAGTACTTC; CDR3: CASSSWTQQETQYF
length: 14; V: TRBV25-1; J: TRBJ2-5; size: -; D: -; DNA: TGTGCCAGCAGTGAAATGGTCCTAACCGGGACCCAGTACTTC; CDR3: CASSEMVLTGTQYF
length: 15; V: TRBV7-8; J: TRBJ1-1; size: -; D: -; DNA: TGTGCCAGCAGCATTAGGGGGGAGACGAACACTGAAGCTTTCTTT; CDR3: CASSIRGETNTEAFF
length: 12; V: TRBV3-1; J: TRBJ2-3; size: -; D: -; DNA: TGTGCCAGCGGGTTCTACACAGATACGCAGTATTTT; CDR3: CASGFYTDTQYF
length: 15; V: TRBV4-1; J: TRBJ2-7; size: many; D: TRBD2; DNA: TGCGCCAGCAGCCATATAGCGGGGGTCCCCTACGAGCAGTACTTC; CDR3: CASSHIAGVPYEQYF
length: 11; V: TRBV5-1; J: TRBJ2-4; size: -; D: -; DNA: TGCGCCACCCCCCTTAAAAACATTCAGTACTTC; CDR3: CATPLKNIQYF
length: 15; V: TRBV9; J: TRBJ2-7; size: -; D: TRBD1; DNA: TGTGCCAGCAGCGTAGCGGGACAGGACCTCTACGAGCAGTACTTC; CDR3: CASSVAGQDLYEQYF
length: 16; V: TRBV20-1; J: TRBJ2-1; size: -; D: TRBD2; DNA: TGCGGTGCCAGAGGCGCCCATAGCGGGAATCGCAATGAGCAGTTCTTC; CDR3: CGARGAHSGNRNEQFF
length: 15; V: TRBV2; J: TRBJ1-1; size: -; D: -; DNA: TGTGCCAGCTCCGAGGGAGGGCAGGGTAGGACTGAAGCTTTCTTT; CDR3: CASSEGGQGRTEAFF
length: 14; V: TRBV20-1; J: TRBJ1-2; size: many; D: TRBD1; DNA: TGCAGTGCCGCCCAGGGGGCGGCCGGTTATGGCTACACCTTC; CDR3: CSAAQGAAGYGYTF
length: 14; V: TRBV6-2/TRBV6-3; J: TRBJ2-1; size: many; D: -; DNA: TGTGCCAGCAGTTTAACCAAATCCTACAATGAGCAGTTCTTC; CDR3: CASSLTKSYNEQFF
length: 15; V: TRBV11-2; J: TRBJ2-7; size: many; D: TRBD2; DNA: TGTGCCAGCAGCTTTGGACTAGCGGCTTCCTACGAGCAGTACTTC; CDR3: CASSFGLAASYEQYF
length: 13; V: TRBV5-1; J: TRBJ1-1; size: -; D: -; DNA: TGCGCCGGCGGAGGGGATCTGAACACTGAAGCTTTCTTT; CDR3: CAGGGDLNTEAFF
length: 15; V: TRBV5-1; J: TRBJ2-7; size: -; D: TRBD2; DNA: TGCGCCAGCAGCTTGGTGGTAGCGGGGGCCTACGAGCAGTACTTC; CDR3: CASSLVVAGAYEQYF
length: 13; V: TRBV18; J: TRBJ1-5; size: few; D: -; DNA: TGTGCCAGCTCACCACAAAGGACAGAAGCCCAGCATTTT; CDR3: CASSPQRTEAQHF
length: 16; V: TRBV20-1; J: TRBJ2-5; size: -; D: TRBD2; DNA: TGCAGTGCTAGAGTCCCAGGCGGGAGGATTCCCTACGGGCAGTACTTC; CDR3: CSARVPGGRIPYGQYF
length: 17; V: TRBV7-2; J: TRBJ2-3; size: -; D: TRBD2; DNA: TGTGCCAGCAGCCCCTATCGTGGTAGCGGGAGAGTGGATACGCAGTATTTT; CDR3: CASSPYRGSGRVDTQYF
length: 14; V: TRBV27; J: TRBJ2-7; size: -; D: -; DNA: TGTGCCAGCAGTCCGACACTGGACGGAAAGGAGCAGTACTTC; CDR3: CASSPTLDGKEQYF
length: 18; V: TRBV7-9; J: TRBJ2-1; size: few; D: TRBD1; DNA: TGTGCCAGCAGTACCGGGACAGGGTTCATACAGGGTGGCAATGAGCAGTTCTTC; CDR3: CASSTGTGFIQGGNEQFF